The sequence of this T cell receptor (beta chain) was determined in a study of T cell repertoires and HLA-DP antigens. For this clone: As yet, its antigen is unknown.

Overall study findings and caveats: Previously undetected clones averaged about 33% and 55% against the two alleles respectively.

Average purity of the negatively selected CD4+ T cells was just under 98%. V was cut by 5 bases and J by 0 bases, with 10 bases left in between. CDR3 size: 15 residues. Looked up from germline, CDR1 is LNHDA and CDR2 is SQIVND (reference sequence). The PCR primers covered 54 TRBV and 13 TRBJ segments. Deep-resolution sequencing targeted 200,000 to 250,000 T cell genomes in pre-culture CD4+ samples. The method was immunoSEQ multiplex PCR; TCRdb's version includes in-frame clones alone and lacks a portion of them. The repertoire holds some 110,000 clones, about 91% seen once, with more than 0.25% in the top ten.

This sequence was found in a woman under 30 in good health and CMV-seronegative. Sample: CD4+ T cells from PBMCs. The V gene is TRBV19, the J gene TRBJ2-2; possibly TRBD2 for D (6 bases). CDR3 nucleotide sequence: TGTGCCAGTAGTGCGGGACGGACGAACACCGGGGAGCTGTTTTTT. Protein sequence: CASSAGRTNTGELFF.